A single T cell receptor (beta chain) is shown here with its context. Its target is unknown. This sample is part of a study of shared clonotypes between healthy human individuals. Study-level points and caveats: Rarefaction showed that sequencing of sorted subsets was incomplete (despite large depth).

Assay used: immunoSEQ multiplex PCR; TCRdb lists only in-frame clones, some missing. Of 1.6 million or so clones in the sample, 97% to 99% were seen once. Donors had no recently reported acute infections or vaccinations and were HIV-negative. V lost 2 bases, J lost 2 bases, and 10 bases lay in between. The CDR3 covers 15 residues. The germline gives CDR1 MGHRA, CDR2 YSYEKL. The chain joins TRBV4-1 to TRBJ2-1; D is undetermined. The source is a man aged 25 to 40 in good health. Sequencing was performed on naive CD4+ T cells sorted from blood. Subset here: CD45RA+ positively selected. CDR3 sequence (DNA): TGCGCCAGCAGCCAACTAGAGATCACCTACAATGAGCAGTTCTTC. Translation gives CASSQLEITYNEQFF.